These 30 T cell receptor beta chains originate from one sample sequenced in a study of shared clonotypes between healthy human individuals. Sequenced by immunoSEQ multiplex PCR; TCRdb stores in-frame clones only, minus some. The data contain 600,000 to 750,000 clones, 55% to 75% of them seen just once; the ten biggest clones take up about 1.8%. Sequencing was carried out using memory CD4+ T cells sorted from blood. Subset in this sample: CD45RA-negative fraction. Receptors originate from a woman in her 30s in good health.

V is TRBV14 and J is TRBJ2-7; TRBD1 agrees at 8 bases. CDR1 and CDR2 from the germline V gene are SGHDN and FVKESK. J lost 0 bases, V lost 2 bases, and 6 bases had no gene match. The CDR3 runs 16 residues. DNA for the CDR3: TGTGCCAGCAGCCAAACAGGGGGGTCGAGCTCCTACGAGCAGTACTTC. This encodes CASSQTGGSSSYEQYF.

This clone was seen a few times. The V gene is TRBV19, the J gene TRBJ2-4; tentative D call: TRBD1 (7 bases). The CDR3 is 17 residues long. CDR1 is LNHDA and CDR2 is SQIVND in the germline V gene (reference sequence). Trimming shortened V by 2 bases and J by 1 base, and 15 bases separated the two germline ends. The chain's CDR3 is CASSISAGGRAKNIQYF. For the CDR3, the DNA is TGTGCCAGTAGTATATCAGCAGGGGGGAGGGCCAAAAACATTCAGTACTTC.

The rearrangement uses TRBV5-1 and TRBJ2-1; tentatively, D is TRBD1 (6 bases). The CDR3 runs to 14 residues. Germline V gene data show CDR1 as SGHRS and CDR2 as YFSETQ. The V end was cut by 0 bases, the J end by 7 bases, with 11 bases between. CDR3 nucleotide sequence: TGCGCCAGCAGCTTGGAGGTCAGGGGAAATGAGCAGTTCTTC. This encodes CASSLEVRGNEQFF.

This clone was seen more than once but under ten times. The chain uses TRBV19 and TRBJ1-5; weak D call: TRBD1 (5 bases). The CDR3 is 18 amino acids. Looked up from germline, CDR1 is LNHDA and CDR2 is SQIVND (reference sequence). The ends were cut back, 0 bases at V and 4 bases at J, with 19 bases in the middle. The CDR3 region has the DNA TGTGCCAGTAGTATAGACCACTCCAGACCGGGACTTAATCAGCCCCAGCATTTT. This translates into CASSIDHSRPGLNQPQHF.

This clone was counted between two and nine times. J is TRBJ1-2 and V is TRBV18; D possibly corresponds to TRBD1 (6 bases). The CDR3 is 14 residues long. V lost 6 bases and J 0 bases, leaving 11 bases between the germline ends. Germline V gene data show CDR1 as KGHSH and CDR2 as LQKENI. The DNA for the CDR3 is TGTGCCAGCTCCTCGGGGACATCTAACTATGGCTACACCTTC. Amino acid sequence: CASSSGTSNYGYTF.

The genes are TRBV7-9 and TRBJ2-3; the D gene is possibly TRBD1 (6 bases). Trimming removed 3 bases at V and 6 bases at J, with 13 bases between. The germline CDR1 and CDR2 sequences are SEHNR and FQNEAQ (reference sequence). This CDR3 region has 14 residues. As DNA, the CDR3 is TGTGCCAGCAGCTTCGCACAGGGAATCGATACGCAGTATTTT. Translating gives CASSFAQGIDTQYF.

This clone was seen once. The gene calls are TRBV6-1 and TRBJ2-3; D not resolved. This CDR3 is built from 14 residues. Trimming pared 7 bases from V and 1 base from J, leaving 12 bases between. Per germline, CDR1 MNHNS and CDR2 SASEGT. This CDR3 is CASTVVTGTDTQYF. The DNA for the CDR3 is TGTGCCAGCACCGTCGTGACGGGCACAGATACGCAGTATTTT.

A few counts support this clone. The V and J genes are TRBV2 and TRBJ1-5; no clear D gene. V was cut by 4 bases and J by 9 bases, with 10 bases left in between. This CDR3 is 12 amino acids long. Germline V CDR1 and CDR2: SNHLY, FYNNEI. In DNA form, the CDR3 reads TGTGCCAGCAGTGGTTTGTATGGGCCCCAGCATTTT. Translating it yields CASSGLYGPQHF.

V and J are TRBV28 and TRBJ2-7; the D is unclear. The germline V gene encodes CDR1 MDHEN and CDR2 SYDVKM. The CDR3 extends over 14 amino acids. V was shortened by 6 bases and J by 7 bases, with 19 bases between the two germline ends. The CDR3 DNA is TGTGCCAGCAGAGGACCGTCCTCCTCCGGGGAGCAGTACTTC. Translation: CASRGPSSSGEQYF.

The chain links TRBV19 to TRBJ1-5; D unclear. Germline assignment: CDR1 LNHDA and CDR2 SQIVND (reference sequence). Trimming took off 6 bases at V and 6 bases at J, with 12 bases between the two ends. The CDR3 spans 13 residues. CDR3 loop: CASRSQVPQPQHF. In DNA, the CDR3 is TGTGCCAGTAGATCCCAGGTTCCTCAGCCCCAGCATTTT.

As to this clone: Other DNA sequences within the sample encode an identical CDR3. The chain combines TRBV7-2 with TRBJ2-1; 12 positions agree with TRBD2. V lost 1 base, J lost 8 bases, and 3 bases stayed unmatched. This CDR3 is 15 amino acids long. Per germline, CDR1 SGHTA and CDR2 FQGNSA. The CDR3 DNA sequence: TGTGCCAGCAGCTTAGGACTAGCGGGAGTCGATGAGCAGTTCTTC. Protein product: CASSLGLAGVDEQFF.

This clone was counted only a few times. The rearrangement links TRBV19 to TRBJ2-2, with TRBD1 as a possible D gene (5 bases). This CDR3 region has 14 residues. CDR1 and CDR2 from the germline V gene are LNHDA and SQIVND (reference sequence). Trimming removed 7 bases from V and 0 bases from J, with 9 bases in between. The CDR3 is CASNRLANTGELFF. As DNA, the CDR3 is TGTGCCAGTAACAGGCTCGCGAACACCGGGGAGCTGTTTTTT.

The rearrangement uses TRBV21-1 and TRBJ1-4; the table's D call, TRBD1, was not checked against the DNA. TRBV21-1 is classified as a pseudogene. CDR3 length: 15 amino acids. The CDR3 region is CASSRTGGANEKLFF. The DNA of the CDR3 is TGTGCCAGCAGCAGAACAGGGGGGGCTAATGAAAAACTGTTTTTT.

CDR3 nucleotide sequence: TGTGCCAGCACTCCCCCCGGCGGGGGGCGAGTTGGGGAGCTGTTTTTT. Residues: CASTPPGGGRVGELFF. The genes are TRBV28 and TRBJ2-2; 8 nucleotides match TRBD2. Germline V gene sequence: CDR1 MDHEN, CDR2 SYDVKM. CDR3 length equals 16 residues. V gave up 7 bases and J gave up 8 bases; unmatched junction bases: 15.

The CDR3, as DNA: TGTGCCAGCTCACCAAATCTAGCGGACTACGAGCAGTACTTC. It codes for CASSPNLADYEQYF. The V and J genes are TRBV18 and TRBJ2-7; 7 positions agree with TRBD2. The CDR3 spans 14 residues. Trimming took 2 bases from V and 3 from J; bases not matched to a gene: 4. Germline lookup yields CDR1 KGHSH and CDR2 LQKENI. Filled out from reference TRBV18 and TRBJ2-7, the complete variable domain reads NAGVMQNPRHLVRRRGQEARLRCSPMKGHSHVYWYRQLPEEGLKFMVYLQKENIIDESGMPKERFSAEFPKEGPSILRIQQVVRGDSAAYFCASSPNLADYEQYFGPGTRLTVT.

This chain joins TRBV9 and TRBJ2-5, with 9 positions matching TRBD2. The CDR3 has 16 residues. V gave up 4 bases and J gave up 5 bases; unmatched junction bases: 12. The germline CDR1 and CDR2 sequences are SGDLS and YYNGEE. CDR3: CASSPWSLAGSETQYF. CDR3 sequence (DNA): TGTGCCAGCAGCCCATGGTCCCTAGCGGGGTCTGAGACCCAGTACTTC.

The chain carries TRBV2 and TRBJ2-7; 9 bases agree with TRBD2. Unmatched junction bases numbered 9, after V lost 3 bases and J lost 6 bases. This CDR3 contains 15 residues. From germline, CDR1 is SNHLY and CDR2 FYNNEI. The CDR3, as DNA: TGTGCCAGCAGTGATACTAGCGGGCTGCGAGCCGAGCAGTACTTC. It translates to CASSDTSGLRAEQYF.

The CDR3 region is CASLSGYEQYF. As DNA, the CDR3 is TGTGCCAGCCTTAGTGGGTACGAGCAGTACTTC. This rearrangement joins TRBV28 to TRBJ2-7, with D hard to call. The germline CDR1 and CDR2 sequences are MDHEN and SYDVKM. The CDR3 loop spans 11 amino acids. With 8 bases removed from V and 4 bases from J, the gap between germline ends came to 9 bases.

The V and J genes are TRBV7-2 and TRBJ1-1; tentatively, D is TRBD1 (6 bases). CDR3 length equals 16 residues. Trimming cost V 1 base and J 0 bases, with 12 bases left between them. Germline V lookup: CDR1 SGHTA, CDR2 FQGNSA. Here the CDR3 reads CASSLEGRGMNTEAFF. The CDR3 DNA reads TGTGCCAGCAGCTTAGAGGGCAGGGGCATGAACACTGAAGCTTTCTTT.

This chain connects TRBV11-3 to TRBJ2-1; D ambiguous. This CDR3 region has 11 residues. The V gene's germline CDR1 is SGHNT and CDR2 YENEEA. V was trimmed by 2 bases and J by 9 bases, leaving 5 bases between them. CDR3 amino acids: CASSLFGEQFF. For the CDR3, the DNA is TGTGCCAGCAGCTTATTCGGTGAGCAGTTCTTC.

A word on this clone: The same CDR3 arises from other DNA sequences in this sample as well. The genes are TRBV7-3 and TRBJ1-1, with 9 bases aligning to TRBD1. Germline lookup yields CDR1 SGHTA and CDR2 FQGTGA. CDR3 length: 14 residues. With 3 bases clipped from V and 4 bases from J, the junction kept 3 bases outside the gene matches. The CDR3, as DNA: TGTGCCAGCAGCTTGGACAGGGGTTCCACTGAAGCTTTCTTT. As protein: CASSLDRGSTEAFF. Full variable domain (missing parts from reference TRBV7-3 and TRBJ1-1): GAGVSQTPSNKVTEKGKYVELRCDPISGHTALYWYRQSLGQGPEFLIYFQGTGAADDSGLPNDRFFAVRPEGSVSTLKIQRTERGDSAVYLCASSLDRGSTEAFFGQGTRLTVV.

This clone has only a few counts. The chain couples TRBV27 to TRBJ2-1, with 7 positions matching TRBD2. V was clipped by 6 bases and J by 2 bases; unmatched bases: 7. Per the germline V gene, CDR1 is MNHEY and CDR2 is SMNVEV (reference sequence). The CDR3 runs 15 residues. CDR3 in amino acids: CASRSGAGPYNEQFF. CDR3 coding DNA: TGTGCCAGCAGGAGCGGGGCGGGACCCTACAATGAGCAGTTCTTC.

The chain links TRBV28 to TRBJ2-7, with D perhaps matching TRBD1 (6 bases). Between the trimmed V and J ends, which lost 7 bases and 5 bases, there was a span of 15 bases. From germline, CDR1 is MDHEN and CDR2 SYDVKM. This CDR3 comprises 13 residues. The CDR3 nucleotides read TGTGCCAGCACTTCACTGGGGGCCCACGAGCAGTACTTC. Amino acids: CASTSLGAHEQYF.

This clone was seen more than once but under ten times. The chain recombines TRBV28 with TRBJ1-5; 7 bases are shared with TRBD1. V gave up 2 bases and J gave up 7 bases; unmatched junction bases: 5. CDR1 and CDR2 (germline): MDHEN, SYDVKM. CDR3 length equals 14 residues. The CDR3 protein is CASSLMTGRQPQHF. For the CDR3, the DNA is TGTGCCAGCAGTTTAATGACAGGGAGACAGCCCCAGCATTTT.

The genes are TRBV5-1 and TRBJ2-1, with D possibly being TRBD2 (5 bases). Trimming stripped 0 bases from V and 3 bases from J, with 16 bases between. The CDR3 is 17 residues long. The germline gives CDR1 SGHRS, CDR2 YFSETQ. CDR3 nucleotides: TGCGCCAGCAGCTTGGCATCCAACAGCGGAAACTACAATGAGCAGTTCTTC. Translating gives CASSLASNSGNYNEQFF.

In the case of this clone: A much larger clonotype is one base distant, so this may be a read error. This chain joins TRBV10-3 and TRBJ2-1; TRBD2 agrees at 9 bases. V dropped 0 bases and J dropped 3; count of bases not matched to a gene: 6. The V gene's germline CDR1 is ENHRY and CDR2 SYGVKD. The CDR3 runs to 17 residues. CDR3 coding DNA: TGTGCCATCAGTGAGTCGATGGCTAGCGGGGACTACAATGAGCAGTTCTTC. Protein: CAISESMASGDYNEQFF.

The CDR3 nucleotides read TGCAGCGCCCCCAATCAAGCTTTCTCCTACAATGAGCAGTTCTTC. Its protein is CSAPNQAFSYNEQFF. This rearrangement joins TRBV29-1 to TRBJ2-1; D remains unclear. This CDR3 spans 15 amino acids. Trimming pared 7 bases from V and 0 bases from J, leaving 16 bases between. From germline, CDR1 is SQVTM and CDR2 ANQGSEA.

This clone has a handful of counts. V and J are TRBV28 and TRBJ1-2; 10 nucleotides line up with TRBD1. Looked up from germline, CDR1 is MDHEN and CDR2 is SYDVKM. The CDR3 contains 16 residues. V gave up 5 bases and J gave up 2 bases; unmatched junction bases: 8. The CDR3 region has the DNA TGTGCCAGCAGTAACACCGGGACAGGGGTAAACTATGGCTACACCTTC. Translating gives CASSNTGTGVNYGYTF.

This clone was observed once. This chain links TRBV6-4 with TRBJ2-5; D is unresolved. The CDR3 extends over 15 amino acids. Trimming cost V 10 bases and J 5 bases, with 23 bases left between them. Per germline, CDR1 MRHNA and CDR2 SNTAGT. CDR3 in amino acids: CATSMNGEQGETQYF. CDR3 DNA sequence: TGTGCCACTTCAATGAATGGGGAACAAGGGGAGACCCAGTACTTC.

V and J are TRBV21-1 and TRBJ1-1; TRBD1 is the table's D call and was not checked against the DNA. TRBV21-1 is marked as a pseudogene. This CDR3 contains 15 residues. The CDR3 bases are TGTGCCAGCAGCAAAAACCAGGGGTTGAACACTGAAGCTTTCTTT. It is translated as CASSKNQGLNTEAFF.